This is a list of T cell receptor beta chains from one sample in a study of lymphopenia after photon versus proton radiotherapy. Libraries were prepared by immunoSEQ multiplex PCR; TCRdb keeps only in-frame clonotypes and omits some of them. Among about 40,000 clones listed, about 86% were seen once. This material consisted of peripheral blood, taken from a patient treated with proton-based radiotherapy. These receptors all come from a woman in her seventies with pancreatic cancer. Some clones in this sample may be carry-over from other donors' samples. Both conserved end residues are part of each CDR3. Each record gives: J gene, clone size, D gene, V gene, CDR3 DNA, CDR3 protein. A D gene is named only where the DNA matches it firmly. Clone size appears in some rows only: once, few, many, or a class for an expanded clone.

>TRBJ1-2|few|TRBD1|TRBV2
TGTGCCAGCAGTGTAGCAGGGACAGGGGGCGGCTATGGCTACACCTTC
CASSVAGTGGGYGYTF
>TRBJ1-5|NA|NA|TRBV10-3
TGTGCCATCAGCAAGGACACCAATAGCAATCAGCCCCAGCATTTT
CAISKDTNSNQPQHF
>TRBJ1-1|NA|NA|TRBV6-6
TGTGCCAGCAGCAGGACAATGAACACTGAAGCTTTCTTT
CASSRTMNTEAFF
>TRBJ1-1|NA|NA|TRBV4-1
TGCGCCAGCAGCCAATTGCCGAGACAGGATATGAACACTGAAGCTTTCTTT
CASSQLPRQDMNTEAFF
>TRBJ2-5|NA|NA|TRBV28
TGTGCCAGCAGTTGGGGAGAGACCCAGTACTTC
CASSWGETQYF
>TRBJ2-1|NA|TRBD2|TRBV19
TGTGCCAGTAGTGCAAGGGGACTAGCGGGATTGGGCTCCTACAATGAGCAGTTCTTC
CASSARGLAGLGSYNEQFF
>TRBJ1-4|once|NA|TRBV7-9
TGTGCCAGCAGCTTAGAAAGGGTTGAAAAACTGTTTTTT
CASSLERVEKLFF
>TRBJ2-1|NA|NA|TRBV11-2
TGTGCCAGCAGCTTAGCCTCGGTCTACAATGAGCAGTTCTTC
CASSLASVYNEQFF
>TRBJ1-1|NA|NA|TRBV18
TGTGCCAGCTCACCGTCGGCGGTGAGGACTGAAGCTTTCTTT
CASSPSAVRTEAFF
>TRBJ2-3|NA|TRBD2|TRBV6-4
TGTGCCAGCAGTTCCCTGAAGCGGGAGGCCACAGATACGCAGTATTTT
CASSSLKREATDTQYF
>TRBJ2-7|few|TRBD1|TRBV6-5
TGTGCCAGCAGCCCGACAGGGGGCTTTCTCGAGCAGTACTTC
CASSPTGGFLEQYF
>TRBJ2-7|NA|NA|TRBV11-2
TGTGCCAGCAGCTTAGACCCCGGGTACGACGAGCAGTACTTC
CASSLDPGYDEQYF
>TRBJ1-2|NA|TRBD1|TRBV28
TGTGCCAGCAGTCCCCCAACAGGGGGCACGAAGACCTACACCTTC
CASSPPTGGTKTYTF
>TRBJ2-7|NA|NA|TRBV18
TGTGCCAGTTCCAAACAGGAGGTCTACGAGCAGTACTTC
CASSKQEVYEQYF
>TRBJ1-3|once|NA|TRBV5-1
TGCGCCAGCAGCTTGGAGGGCCCCTCTGGAAACACCATATATTTT
CASSLEGPSGNTIYF
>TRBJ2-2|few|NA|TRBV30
TGTGCCTGGTCGAATCTAAACCCTGGGACTGCGAACACCGGGGAGCTGTTTTTT
CAWSNLNPGTANTGELFF
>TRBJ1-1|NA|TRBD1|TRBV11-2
TGTGCCAGCAGCTTAAGACGGACAGGGGGCGATGGCACTGAAGCTTTCTTT
CASSLRRTGGDGTEAFF
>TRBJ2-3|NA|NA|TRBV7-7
TGTGCTAGCAGCTTATTGGGGGGCACAGATACGCAGTATTTT
CASSLLGGTDTQYF